What follows are 21 T cell receptor beta chains derived from one specimen sequenced in a study of T cells in Graves' hyperthyroidism and ophthalmopathy. Template material for amplifying TCR beta CDR3 regions consisted of RNA transcripts. First-round RT-PCR targeting the TCR CDR3 was performed with the HTBI primer set. From the multiplex PCR reads, TCRdb called clonotypes with MiXCR, one entry per CDR3 protein. The repertoire has around 440,000 distinct CDR3 sequences, 15% to 17% of them found once; the top ten carry about 14%. Sequencing was performed on blood. These receptors were obtained from a woman under 30 with Graves' hyperthyroidism.

This chain's CDR3 is CASSREVGDNEQFF. In DNA, the CDR3 is TGCGCCAGCAGCCGGGAGGTGGGGGACAATGAGCAGTTCTTC. V gene TRBV5-1 combines with J gene TRBJ2-1; 7 nucleotides match TRBD2. V was clipped by 4 bases and J by 5 bases; unmatched bases: 6. The CDR3 sequence is 14 residues long. Germline V gene sequence: CDR1 SGHRS, CDR2 YFSETQ. Variable domain in full (rest from reference TRBV5-1 and TRBJ2-1): KAGVTQTPRYLIKTRGQQVTLSCSPISGHRSVSWYQQTPGQGLQFLFEYFSETQRNKGNFPGRFSGRQFSNSRSEMNVSTLELGDSALYLCASSREVGDNEQFFGPGTRLTVL.

In this sample, this clonotype turned up many times. The V and J genes are TRBV7-2 and TRBJ1-1; a possible D gene is TRBD1 (6 bases). This CDR3 contains 15 residues. V gave up 4 bases and J gave up 0 bases, with 12 bases separating them. The germline V gene has CDR1 SGHTA and CDR2 FQGNSA. The CDR3 sequence: CASSSHGGLNTEAFF. The DNA for the CDR3 is TGTGCCAGCAGCTCACACGGGGGCTTGAACACTGAAGCTTTCTTT.

This clonotype was recorded at least ten times. The gene calls are TRBV20-1 and TRBJ2-2; possibly TRBD1 for D (5 bases). Germline V gene lookup returns CDR1 DFQATT and CDR2 SNEGSKA (reference sequence). The V gene lost 6 bases and the J gene lost 3 bases, with 11 bases spanning the gap. There are 13 residues in the CDR3. The CDR3: CSARVQDTGELFF. The DNA of the CDR3 is TGCAGTGCCCGAGTACAGGACACCGGGGAGCTGTTTTTT.

The chain uses TRBV4-2 and TRBJ2-7, with D tentatively TRBD1 (6 bases). V was pared by 1 base and J by 0 bases, with 13 bases between. Germline loops: CDR1 LGHNA, CDR2 YNFKEQ. This CDR3 is 16 amino acids long. DNA for the CDR3: TGTGCCAGCAGCCAAGGTTACCGGGACAACTCCTACGAGCAGTACTTC. This sequence encodes CASSQGYRDNSYEQYF.

This clonotype was observed a handful of times. The rearrangement uses TRBV7-8 and TRBJ1-2; TRBD1 might be the D (6 bases). Trimming took off 5 bases at V and 5 bases at J, with 15 bases between the two ends. The CDR3 totals 14 residues. Germline V gene data show CDR1 as SGHVS and CDR2 as FQNEAQ. The CDR3 spells CASSPSRGGYGYTF. The CDR3 DNA reads TGTGCCAGCAGCCCCAGCAGGGGAGGATATGGCTACACCTTC.

This clonotype was seen ten or more times. The chain recombines TRBV5-1 with TRBJ1-4; D remains ambiguous. V was pared by 5 bases and J by 8 bases, with 16 bases between. Germline V gene data show CDR1 as SGHRS and CDR2 as YFSETQ. The CDR3 is 14 residues long. CDR3: CASSKEQLGEKLFF. Written as DNA, the CDR3 is TGCGCCAGCAGTAAGGAACAGCTTGGAGAAAAACTGTTTTTT.

This clonotype was detected only a few times. The genes are TRBV29-1 and TRBJ2-1; 11 bases are a match to TRBD2. The CDR3 consists of 15 residues. CDR1 and CDR2 from the germline V gene are SQVTM and ANQGSEA. Germline trimming cut 7 bases from V and 2 bases from J; bases unmatched to any gene: 7. CDR3 nucleotides: TGCAGCGCGGGGGTAGCGGGGGGGGCCTACAATGAGCAGTTCTTC. Residues: CSAGVAGGAYNEQFF.

In this sample, this clonotype turned up a few times. The genes are TRBV5-5 and TRBJ1-1; the D is unclear. Germline values: CDR1 SGHKS, CDR2 YYEKEE (reference sequence). Trimming removed 7 bases from V and 4 bases from J, with 11 bases in between. The CDR3 is 12 residues long. CDR3 bases: TGTGCCAGCGACCCCGTGGGCACTGAAGCTTTCTTT. Its protein is CASDPVGTEAFF.

At least ten counts were recorded for this clonotype. The genes are TRBV2 and TRBJ2-1, with a weak D call TRBD2 (6 bases). V was cut by 7 bases and J by 8 bases, with 15 bases left in between. The germline gives CDR1 SNHLY, CDR2 FYNNEI. The CDR3 runs 13 residues. The CDR3 region has the DNA TGTGCCAGCATGAAGACTAGTCTTTATGAGCAGTTCTTC. This codes for CASMKTSLYEQFF. The full variable domain, its missing parts supplied by reference TRBV2 and TRBJ2-1, is EPEVTQTPSHQVTQMGQEVILRCVPISNHLYFYWYRQILGQKVEFLVSFYNNEISEKSEIFDDQFSVERPDGSNFTLKIRSTKLEDSAMYFCASMKTSLYEQFFGPGTRLTVL.

The chain combines TRBV14 with TRBJ2-3, with 10 positions matching TRBD1. V shed 2 bases and J 4 bases; nucleotides not matched to a gene: 3. Germline CDR1 SGHDN, CDR2 FVKESK. The CDR3 has 15 amino acids. CDR3 nucleotides: TGTGCCAGCAGCCAAAGGACAGGGGGGGCAGATACGCAGTATTTT. Translating it yields CASSQRTGGADTQYF. Full variable domain (missing parts from reference TRBV14 and TRBJ2-3): EAGVTQFPSHSVIEKGQTVTLRCDPISGHDNLYWYRRVMGKEIKFLLHFVKESKQDESGMPNNRFLAERTGGTYSTLKVQPAELEDSGVYFCASSQRTGGADTQYFGPGTRLTVL.

This clonotype was seen many times. The gene calls are TRBV6-1 and TRBJ2-5; the D gene is possibly TRBD2 (7 bases). Trimming left V 8 bases short and J 3 bases short, with 16 bases between. The germline CDR1 and CDR2 sequences are MNHNS and SASEGT. The CDR3 length is 14 residues. CDR3: CASGRGGPKETQYF. The DNA for the CDR3 is TGTGCCAGCGGAAGGGGGGGGCCTAAAGAGACCCAGTACTTC.

In its sample, this clonotype was seen many times. The gene calls are TRBV7-8 and TRBJ1-2; 9 positions match TRBD1. Germline values: CDR1 SGHVS, CDR2 FQNEAQ. V trimming: 5 bases; J trimming: 8 bases; junction bases outside the gene matches: 6. This CDR3 is 13 amino acids long. The CDR3 DNA reads as TGTGCCAGCAGCGCCGGGACAGGGTACGGCTACACCTTC. Amino acid sequence: CASSAGTGYGYTF.

This clonotype appeared a single time. The chain combines TRBV5-8 with TRBJ2-5; D remains ambiguous. V was trimmed by 5 bases and J by 3 bases, leaving 11 bases between them. The CDR3 is 13 residues long. Per germline, CDR1 SGHTS and CDR2 YDEGEE. The CDR3, as DNA: TGTGCCAGCAGTGCTCAACGAGAAGAGACCCAGTACTTC. It codes for CASSAQREETQYF.

Many counts were recorded for this clonotype. The CDR3 loop is CASSLVREQFF. DNA for the CDR3: TGCGCCAGCAGCTTGGTTAGGGAGCAGTTCTTC. The chain links TRBV5-1 to TRBJ2-1; D not resolved. Trimming stripped 0 bases from V and 10 bases from J, with 5 bases between. Looked up from germline, CDR1 is SGHRS and CDR2 is YFSETQ. The CDR3 is 11 residues long.

This clonotype was seen only a few times. The junction shows a germline mismatch at one end, possibly a read error. DNA for the CDR3: TGTGCCAGCAGTGGGGTCGGCGGGATCAAGAATGAAAAACTGGTTTTT. Protein sequence: CASSGVGGIKNEKLVF. This chain links TRBV28 with TRBJ1-4; D not certain. There are 16 residues in the CDR3. The germline V gene encodes CDR1 MDHEN and CDR2 SYDVKM.

This clonotype was recorded a few times. This chain joins TRBV27 and TRBJ1-4; a weak D match, TRBD1 (6 bases). This CDR3 has 18 amino acids. Germline values: CDR1 MNHEY, CDR2 SMNVEV (reference sequence). Trimming took off 5 bases at V and 2 bases at J, with 21 bases between the two ends. The CDR3 loop is CASSQTPDHRDTNEKLFF. As DNA, the CDR3 is TGTGCCAGCAGTCAAACTCCCGACCACAGGGATACTAATGAAAAACTGTTTTTT.

This sequence joins TRBV5-4 and TRBJ1-2, with D maybe TRBD1 (5 bases). From germline, CDR1 is SGHNT and CDR2 YYREEE (reference sequence). V dropped 1 base and J dropped 4 bases, with 11 bases sitting between them. The CDR3 runs to 14 residues. The CDR3 DNA reads as TGTGCCAGCAGCTTGAACACAGGAGTCTATGGCTACACCTTC. Its translation is CASSLNTGVYGYTF.

This clonotype showed up just a few times. The chain joins TRBV6-2 or TRBV6-3 to TRBJ2-2, with 8 nucleotides matching TRBD2. The germline V gene has CDR1 MNHEY and CDR2 SVGEGT. The CDR3 has 16 amino acids. Unmatched junction bases numbered 6, after V lost 3 bases and J lost 3 bases. DNA of the CDR3: TGTGCCAGCAGTTATCCGGGACTAGGGGACACCGGGGAGCTGTTTTTT. Residues: CASSYPGLGDTGELFF.

This clonotype has ten or more counts. This chain connects TRBV28 to TRBJ2-2; 7 nucleotides align to TRBD1. The CDR3 is made up of 16 amino acids. Trimming took 6 bases from V and 3 from J; bases not matched to a gene: 10. The germline V gene has CDR1 MDHEN and CDR2 SYDVKM. CDR3 region: CASRSYRGWYTGELFF. DNA for the CDR3: TGTGCCAGCAGATCGTACAGGGGATGGTACACCGGGGAGCTGTTTTTT.

There are a few counts of this clonotype. The J gene is TRBJ1-3, the V gene TRBV3-1; 9 bases match TRBD1. This CDR3 region has 15 residues. V gave up 4 bases and J gave up 4 bases; unmatched junction bases: 5. Germline V lookup: CDR1 LGHDT, CDR2 YNNKEL (reference sequence). The CDR3 DNA reads as TGTGCCAGCAGCCGAGAGACAGGGGGAGGAAACACCATATATTTT. Protein: CASSRETGGGNTIYF.

Many counts were recorded for this clonotype. This chain links TRBV9 with TRBJ2-7; 10 bases match TRBD1. V shed 3 bases and J 2 bases; nucleotides not matched to a gene: 5. This CDR3 is built from 15 residues. Germline CDR1 and CDR2: SGDLS and YYNGEE. CDR3 protein: CASSATGTGAYEQYF. As DNA, the CDR3 is TGTGCCAGCAGCGCCACCGGGACAGGGGCCTACGAGCAGTACTTC.